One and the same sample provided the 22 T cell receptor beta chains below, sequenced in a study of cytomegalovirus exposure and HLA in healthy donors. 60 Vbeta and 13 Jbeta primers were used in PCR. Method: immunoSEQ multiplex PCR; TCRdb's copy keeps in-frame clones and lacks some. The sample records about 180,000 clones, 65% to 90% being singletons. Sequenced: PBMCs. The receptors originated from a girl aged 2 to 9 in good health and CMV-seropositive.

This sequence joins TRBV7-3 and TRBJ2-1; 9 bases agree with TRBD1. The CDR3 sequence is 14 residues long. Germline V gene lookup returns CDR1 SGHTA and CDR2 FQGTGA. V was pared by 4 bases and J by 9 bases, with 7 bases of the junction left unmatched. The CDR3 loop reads CASSYGTGFGEQFF. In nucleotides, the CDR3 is TGTGCCAGCAGCTACGGGACAGGGTTTGGTGAGCAGTTCTTC. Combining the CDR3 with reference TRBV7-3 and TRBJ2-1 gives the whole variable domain GAGVSQTPSNKVTEKGKYVELRCDPISGHTALYWYRQSLGQGPEFLIYFQGTGAADDSGLPNDRFFAVRPEGSVSTLKIQRTERGDSAVYLCASSYGTGFGEQFFGPGTRLTVL.

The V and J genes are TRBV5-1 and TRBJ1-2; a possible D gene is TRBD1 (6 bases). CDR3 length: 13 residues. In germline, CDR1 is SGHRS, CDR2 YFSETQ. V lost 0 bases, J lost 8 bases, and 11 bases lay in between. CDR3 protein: CASSLGQALGYTF. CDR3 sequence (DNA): TGCGCCAGCAGCTTGGGACAGGCCTTAGGCTACACCTTC.

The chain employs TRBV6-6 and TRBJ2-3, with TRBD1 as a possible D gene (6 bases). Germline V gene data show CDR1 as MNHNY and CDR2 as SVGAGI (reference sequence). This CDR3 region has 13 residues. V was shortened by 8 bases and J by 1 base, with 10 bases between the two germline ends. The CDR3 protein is CASQDSGTDTQYF. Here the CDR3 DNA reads TGTGCCAGCCAGGACAGCGGCACAGATACGCAGTATTTT.

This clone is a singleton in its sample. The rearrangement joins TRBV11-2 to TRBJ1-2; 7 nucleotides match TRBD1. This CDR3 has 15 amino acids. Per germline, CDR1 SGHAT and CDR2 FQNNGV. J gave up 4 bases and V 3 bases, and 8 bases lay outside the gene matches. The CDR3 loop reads CASSFMRGQGYGYTF. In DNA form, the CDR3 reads TGTGCCAGCAGCTTTATGAGGGGGCAAGGCTATGGCTACACCTTC.

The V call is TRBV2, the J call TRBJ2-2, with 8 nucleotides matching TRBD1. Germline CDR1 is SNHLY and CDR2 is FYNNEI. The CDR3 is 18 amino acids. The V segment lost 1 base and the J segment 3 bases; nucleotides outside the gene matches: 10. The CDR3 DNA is TGTGCCAGCAGTGAAGTCACGGGCAGGGGGCAGGACACCGGGGAGCTGTTTTTT. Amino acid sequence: CASSEVTGRGQDTGELFF.

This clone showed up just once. The CDR3 loop reads CASSLALAGDLNEQFF. CDR3 DNA sequence: TGCGCCAGCAGCCTAGCACTAGCGGGAGACTTAAATGAGCAGTTCTTC. V gene TRBV5-1 combines with J gene TRBJ2-1; TRBD2 matches 11 bases. CDR1 is SGHRS and CDR2 is YFSETQ in the germline V gene. The length of the CDR3 is 16 residues. Unmatched junction bases numbered 10, after V lost 4 bases and J lost 7 bases.

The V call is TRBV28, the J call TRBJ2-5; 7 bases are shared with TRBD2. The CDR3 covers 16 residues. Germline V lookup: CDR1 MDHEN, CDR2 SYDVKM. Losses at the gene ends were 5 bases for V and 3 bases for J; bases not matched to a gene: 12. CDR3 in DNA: TGTGCCAGCAGTCTCACACTAGCGAACAAGGAAGAGACCCAGTACTTC. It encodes CASSLTLANKEETQYF.

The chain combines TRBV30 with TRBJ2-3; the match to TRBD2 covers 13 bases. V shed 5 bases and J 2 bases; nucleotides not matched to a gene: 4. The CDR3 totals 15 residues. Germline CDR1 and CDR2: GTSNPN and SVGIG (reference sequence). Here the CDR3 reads CAWGTSGATTDTQYF. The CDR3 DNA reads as TGTGCCTGGGGGACTAGCGGGGCCACCACAGATACGCAGTATTTT.

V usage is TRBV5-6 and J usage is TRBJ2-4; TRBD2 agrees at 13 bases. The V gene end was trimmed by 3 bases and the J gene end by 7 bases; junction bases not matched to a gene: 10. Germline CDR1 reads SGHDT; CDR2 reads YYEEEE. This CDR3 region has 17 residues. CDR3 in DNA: TGTGCCAGCAGCTCCGGACTAGCGGGAGCTCGGGGGAACATTCAGTACTTC. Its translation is CASSSGLAGARGNIQYF.

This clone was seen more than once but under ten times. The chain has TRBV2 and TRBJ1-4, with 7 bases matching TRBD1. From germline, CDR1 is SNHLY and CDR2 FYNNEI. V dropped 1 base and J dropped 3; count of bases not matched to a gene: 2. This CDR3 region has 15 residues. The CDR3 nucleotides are TGTGCCAGCAGTGAAGTGACAGGGCCTAATGAAAAACTGTTTTTT. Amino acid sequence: CASSEVTGPNEKLFF.

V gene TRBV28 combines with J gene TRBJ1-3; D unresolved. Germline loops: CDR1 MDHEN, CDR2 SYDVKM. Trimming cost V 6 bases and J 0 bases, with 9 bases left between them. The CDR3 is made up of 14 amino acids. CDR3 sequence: CASRQQVSGNTIYF. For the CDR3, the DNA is TGTGCCAGCAGGCAGCAGGTCTCTGGAAACACCATATATTTT.

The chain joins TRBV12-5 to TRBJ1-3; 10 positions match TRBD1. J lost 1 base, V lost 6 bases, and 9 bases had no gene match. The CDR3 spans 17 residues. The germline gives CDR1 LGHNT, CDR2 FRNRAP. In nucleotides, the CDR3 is TGTGCTAGTGGCCCTACCGGGACAGGGGTTTCTGGAAACACCATATATTTT. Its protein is CASGPTGTGVSGNTIYF.

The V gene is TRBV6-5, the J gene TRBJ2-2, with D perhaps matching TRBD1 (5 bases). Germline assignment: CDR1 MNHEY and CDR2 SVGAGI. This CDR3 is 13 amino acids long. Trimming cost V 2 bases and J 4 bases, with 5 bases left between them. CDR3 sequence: CASSYGATGELFF. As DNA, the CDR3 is TGTGCCAGCAGTTACGGGGCCACCGGGGAGCTGTTTTTT.

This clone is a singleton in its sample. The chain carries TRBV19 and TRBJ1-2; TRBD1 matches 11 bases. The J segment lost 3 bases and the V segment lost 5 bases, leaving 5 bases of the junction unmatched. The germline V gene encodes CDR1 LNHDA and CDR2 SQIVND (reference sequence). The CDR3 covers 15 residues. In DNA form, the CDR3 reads TGTGCCAGTAGTCACCGGGACAGGGGGGACTATGGCTACACCTTC. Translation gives CASSHRDRGDYGYTF. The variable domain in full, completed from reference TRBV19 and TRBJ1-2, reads DGGITQSPKYLFRKEGQNVTLSCEQNLNHDAMYWYRQDPGQGLRLIYYSQIVNDFQKGDIAEGYSVSREKKESFPLTVTSAQKNPTAFYLCASSHRDRGDYGYTFGSGTRLTVV.

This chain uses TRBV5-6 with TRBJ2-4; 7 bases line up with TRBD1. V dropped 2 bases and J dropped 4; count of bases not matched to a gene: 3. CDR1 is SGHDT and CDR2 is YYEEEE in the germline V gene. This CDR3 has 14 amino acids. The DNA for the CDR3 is TGTGCCAGCAGCTTCTGGGACAGTAAAAACATTCAGTACTTC. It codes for CASSFWDSKNIQYF.

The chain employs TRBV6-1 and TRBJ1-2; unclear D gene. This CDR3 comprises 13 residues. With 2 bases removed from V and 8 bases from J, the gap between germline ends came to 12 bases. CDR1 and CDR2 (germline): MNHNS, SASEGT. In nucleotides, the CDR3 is TGTGCCAGCAGTGAACGGGGTAGTAACGGCTACACCTTC. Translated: CASSERGSNGYTF.

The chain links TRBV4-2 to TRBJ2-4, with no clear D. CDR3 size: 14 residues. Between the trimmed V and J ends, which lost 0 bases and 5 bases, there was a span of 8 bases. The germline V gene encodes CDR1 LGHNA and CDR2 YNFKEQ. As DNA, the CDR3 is TGTGCCAGCAGCCAAGATCGGGTGGAAAACATTCAGTACTTC. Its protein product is CASSQDRVENIQYF.

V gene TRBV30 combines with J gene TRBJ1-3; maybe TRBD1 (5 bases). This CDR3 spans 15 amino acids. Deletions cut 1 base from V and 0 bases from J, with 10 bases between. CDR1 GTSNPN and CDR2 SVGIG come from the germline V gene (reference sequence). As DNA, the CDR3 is TGTGCCTGGAGTGAACAGGCCTTCTCTGGAAACACCATATATTTT. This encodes CAWSEQAFSGNTIYF.

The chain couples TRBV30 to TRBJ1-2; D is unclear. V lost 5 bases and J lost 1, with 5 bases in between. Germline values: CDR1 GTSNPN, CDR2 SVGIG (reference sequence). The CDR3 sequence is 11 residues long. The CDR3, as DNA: TGTGCCTGGGGGAGTAACTATGGCTACACCTTC. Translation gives CAWGSNYGYTF.

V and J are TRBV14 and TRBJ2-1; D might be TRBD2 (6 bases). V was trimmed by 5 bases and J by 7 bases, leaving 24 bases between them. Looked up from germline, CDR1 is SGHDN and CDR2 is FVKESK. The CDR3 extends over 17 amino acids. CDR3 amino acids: CASSLFMGSGVGNEQFF. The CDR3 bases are TGTGCCAGCAGCTTATTCATGGGGTCGGGAGTAGGGAATGAGCAGTTCTTC. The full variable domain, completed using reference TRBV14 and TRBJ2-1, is EAGVTQFPSHSVIEKGQTVTLRCDPISGHDNLYWYRRVMGKEIKFLLHFVKESKQDESGMPNNRFLAERTGGTYSTLKVQPAELEDSGVYFCASSLFMGSGVGNEQFFGPGTRLTVL.

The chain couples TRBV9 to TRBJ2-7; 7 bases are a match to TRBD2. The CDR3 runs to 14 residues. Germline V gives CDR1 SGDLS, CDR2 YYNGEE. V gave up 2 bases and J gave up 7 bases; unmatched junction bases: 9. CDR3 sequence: CASSVSSGIGEQYF. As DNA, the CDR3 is TGTGCCAGCAGCGTCTCTAGCGGTATTGGGGAGCAGTACTTC.

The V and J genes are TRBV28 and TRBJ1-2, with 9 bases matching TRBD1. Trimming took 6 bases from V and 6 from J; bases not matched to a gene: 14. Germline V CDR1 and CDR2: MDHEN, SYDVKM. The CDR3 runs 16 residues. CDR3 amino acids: CASSQSGQGRQNGYTF. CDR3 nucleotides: TGTGCCAGCAGCCAAAGCGGACAGGGGAGGCAAAATGGCTACACCTTC.